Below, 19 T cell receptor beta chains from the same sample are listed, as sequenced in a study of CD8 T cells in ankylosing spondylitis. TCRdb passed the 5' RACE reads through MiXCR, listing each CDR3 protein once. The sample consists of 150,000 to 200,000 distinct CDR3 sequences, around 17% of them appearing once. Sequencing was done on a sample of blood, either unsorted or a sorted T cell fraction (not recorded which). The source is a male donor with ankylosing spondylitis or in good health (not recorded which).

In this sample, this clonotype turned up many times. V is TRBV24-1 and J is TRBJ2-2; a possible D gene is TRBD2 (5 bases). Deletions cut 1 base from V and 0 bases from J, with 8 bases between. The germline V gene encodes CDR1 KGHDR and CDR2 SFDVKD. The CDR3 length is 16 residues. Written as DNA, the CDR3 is TGTGCCACCAGTGATTTTGCGGGTGCGAACACCGGGGAGCTGTTTTTT. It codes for CATSDFAGANTGELFF.

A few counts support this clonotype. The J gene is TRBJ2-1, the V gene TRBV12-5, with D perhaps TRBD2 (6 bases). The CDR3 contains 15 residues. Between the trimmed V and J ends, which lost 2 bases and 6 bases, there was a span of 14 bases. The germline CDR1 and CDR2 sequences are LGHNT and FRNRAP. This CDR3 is CASGLTGGSSNEQFF. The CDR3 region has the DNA TGTGCTAGTGGTTTGACAGGAGGGAGCAGCAATGAGCAGTTCTTC.

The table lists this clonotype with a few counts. The CDR3 reads CSANLETGASYNEQFF. DNA of the CDR3: TGCAGTGCTAATTTGGAGACAGGGGCCTCCTACAATGAGCAGTTCTTC. The chain is built from TRBV20-1 and TRBJ2-1; 8 bases align to TRBD1. This CDR3 contains 16 residues. The germline CDR1 and CDR2 sequences are DFQATT and SNEGSKA (reference sequence). Trimming took 4 bases from V and 0 from J; bases not matched to a gene: 8.

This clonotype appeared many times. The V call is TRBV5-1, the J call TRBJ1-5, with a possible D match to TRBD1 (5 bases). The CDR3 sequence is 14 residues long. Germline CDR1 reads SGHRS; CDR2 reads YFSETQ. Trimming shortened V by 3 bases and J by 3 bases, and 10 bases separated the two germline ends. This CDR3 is CASSSGASNQPQHF. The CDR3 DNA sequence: TGCGCCAGCAGCTCTGGGGCTTCCAATCAGCCCCAGCATTTT.

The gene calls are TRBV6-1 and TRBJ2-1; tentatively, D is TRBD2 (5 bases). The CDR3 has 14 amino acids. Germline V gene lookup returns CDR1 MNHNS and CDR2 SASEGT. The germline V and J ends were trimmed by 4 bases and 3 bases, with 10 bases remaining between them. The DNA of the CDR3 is TGTGCCAGCAGTGCCCCCCGGGGCTACAATGAGCAGTTCTTC. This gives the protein CASSAPRGYNEQFF.

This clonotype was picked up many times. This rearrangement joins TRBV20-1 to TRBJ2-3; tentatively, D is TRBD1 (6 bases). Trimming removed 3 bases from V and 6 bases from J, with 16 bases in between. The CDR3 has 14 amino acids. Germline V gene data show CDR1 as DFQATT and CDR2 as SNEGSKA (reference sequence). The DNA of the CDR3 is TGCAGTGCTAGTCGGGCAGGGGCCAGGGATACGCAGTATTTT. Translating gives CSASRAGARDTQYF.

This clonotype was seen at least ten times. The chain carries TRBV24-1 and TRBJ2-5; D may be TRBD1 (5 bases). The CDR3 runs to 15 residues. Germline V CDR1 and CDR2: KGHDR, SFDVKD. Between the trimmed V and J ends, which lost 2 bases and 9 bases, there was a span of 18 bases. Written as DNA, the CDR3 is TGTGCCACCAGTGATTCACAGGCTGCTCGTGGGGCCCAGTACTTC. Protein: CATSDSQAARGAQYF.

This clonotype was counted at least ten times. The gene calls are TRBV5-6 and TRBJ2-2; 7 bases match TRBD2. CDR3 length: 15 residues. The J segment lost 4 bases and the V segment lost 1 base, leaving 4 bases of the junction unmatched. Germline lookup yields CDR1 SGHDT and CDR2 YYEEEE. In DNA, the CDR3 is TGTGCCAGCAGCTTGATTCCGGGAGGCACCGGGGAGCTGTTTTTT. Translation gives CASSLIPGGTGELFF.

The CDR3 DNA is TGTGCCAGCAGGCAGGGACAGAACGGAAACACCATATATTTT. This translates into CASRQGQNGNTIYF. The chain carries TRBV12-3 or TRBV12-4 and TRBJ1-3, with 7 bases matching TRBD1. J was trimmed by 4 bases and V by 6 bases; bases with no gene match: 6. This CDR3 has 14 amino acids.

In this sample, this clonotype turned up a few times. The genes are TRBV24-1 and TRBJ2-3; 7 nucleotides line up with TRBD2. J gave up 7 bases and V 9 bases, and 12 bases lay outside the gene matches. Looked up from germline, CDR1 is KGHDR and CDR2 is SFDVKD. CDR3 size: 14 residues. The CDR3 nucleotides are TGTGCCACCGGGGGAGGGAGGACGCCAAATACGCAGTATTTT. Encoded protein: CATGGGRTPNTQYF.

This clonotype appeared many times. CDR3 amino acids: CSVEPARRKETQYF. In DNA, the CDR3 is TGCAGCGTTGAACCGGCTAGACGTAAGGAGACCCAGTACTTC. This chain connects TRBV29-1 to TRBJ2-5; D remains ambiguous. V was trimmed by 2 bases and J by 5 bases, leaving 15 bases between them. The CDR3 is 14 amino acids. CDR1 and CDR2 (germline): SQVTM, ANQGSEA.

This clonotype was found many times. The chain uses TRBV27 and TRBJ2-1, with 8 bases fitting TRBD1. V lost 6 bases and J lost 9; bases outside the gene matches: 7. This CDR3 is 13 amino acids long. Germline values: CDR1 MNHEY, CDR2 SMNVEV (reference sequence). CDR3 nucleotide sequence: TGTGCCAGCAGAAGGACAGGGTTGGTTGAGCAGTTCTTC. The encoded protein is CASRRTGLVEQFF.

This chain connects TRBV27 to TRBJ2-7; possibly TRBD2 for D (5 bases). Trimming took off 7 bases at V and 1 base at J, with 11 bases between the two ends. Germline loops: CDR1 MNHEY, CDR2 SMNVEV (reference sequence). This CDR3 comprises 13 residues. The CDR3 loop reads CASTFSGSYEQYF. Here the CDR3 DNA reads TGTGCCAGCACCTTCAGCGGATCCTACGAGCAGTACTTC.

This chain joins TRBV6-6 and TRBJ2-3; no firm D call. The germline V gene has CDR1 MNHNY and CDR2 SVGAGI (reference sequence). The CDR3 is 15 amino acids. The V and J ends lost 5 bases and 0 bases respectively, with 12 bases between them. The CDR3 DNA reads TGTGCCAGCAGTAATGCTAGGCGAAGCACAGATACGCAGTATTTT. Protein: CASSNARRSTDTQYF.

The CDR3 here is CASSLARLMDEKLFF. CDR3 DNA sequence: TGTGCCAGCAGTTTGGCCAGACTAATGGATGAAAAACTGTTTTTT. V gene TRBV28 combines with J gene TRBJ1-4; no firm D call. The CDR3 is 15 amino acids. V lost 3 bases to trimming and J lost 6 bases, with 14 bases between them. CDR1 is MDHEN, CDR2 SYDVKM, per germline. The complete variable domain, with remaining parts taken from reference TRBV28 and TRBJ1-4, reads DVKVTQSSRYLVKRTGEKVFLECVQDMDHENMFWYRQDPGLGLRLIYFSYDVKMKEKGDIPEGYSVSREKKERFSLILESASTNQTSMYLCASSLARLMDEKLFFGSGTQLSVL.

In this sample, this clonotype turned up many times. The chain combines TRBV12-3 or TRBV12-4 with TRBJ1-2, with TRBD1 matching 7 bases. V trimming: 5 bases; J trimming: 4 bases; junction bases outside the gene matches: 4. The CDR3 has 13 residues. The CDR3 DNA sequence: TGTGCCAGCAGTCCCGGGACAGCCTATGGCTACACCTTC. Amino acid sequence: CASSPGTAYGYTF.

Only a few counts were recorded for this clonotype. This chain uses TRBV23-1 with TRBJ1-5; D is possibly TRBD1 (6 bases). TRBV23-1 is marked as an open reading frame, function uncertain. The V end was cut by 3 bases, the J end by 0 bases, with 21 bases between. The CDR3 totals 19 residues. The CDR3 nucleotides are TGCGCCAGCAGTCAGGCCCGGGACATCCCAAACTATAGCAATCAGCCCCAGCATTTT. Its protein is CASSQARDIPNYSNQPQHF.

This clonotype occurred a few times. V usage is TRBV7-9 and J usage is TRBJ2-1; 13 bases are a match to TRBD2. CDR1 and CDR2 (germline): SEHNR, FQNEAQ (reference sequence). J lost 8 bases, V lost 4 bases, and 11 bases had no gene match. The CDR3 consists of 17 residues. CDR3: CASSSRTSGSEWDEQFF. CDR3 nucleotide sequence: TGTGCCAGCAGCTCTAGGACTAGCGGGAGTGAGTGGGATGAGCAGTTCTTC.

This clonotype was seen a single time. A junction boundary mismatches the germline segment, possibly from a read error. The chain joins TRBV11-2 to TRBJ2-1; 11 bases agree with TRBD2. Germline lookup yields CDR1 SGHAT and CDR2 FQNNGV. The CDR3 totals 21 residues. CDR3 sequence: CASSFQTSSGRRMGSNNEQFF. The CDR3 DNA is TGTGCCAGCAGCTTTCAAACCTCTAGCGGGAGGCGGATGGGCTCCAACAATGAGCAGTTCTTC.